Below are 9 T cell receptor beta chains sequenced from a single sample in a study of blood T cell repertoires in COVID-19. This table comes from immunoSEQ multiplex PCR, and its TCRdb copy is limited to in-frame clones, with some not included. The sample records about 240,000 clones, roughly 90% being singletons. The source material was peripheral blood. The receptors shown here come from a man aged 60 to 69 who had recovered from COVID-19.

The V and J genes are TRBV27 and TRBJ1-6; the D gene is possibly TRBD1 (5 bases). Germline CDR1 and CDR2: MNHEY and SMNVEV (reference sequence). Trimming removed 6 bases at V and 9 bases at J, with 18 bases between. The CDR3 loop spans 15 amino acids. The CDR3 DNA reads as TGTGCCAGCAGACGCGACCAGGGCAATGGTTCACCCCTCCACTTT. This gives the protein CASRRDQGNGSPLHF.

The V and J genes are TRBV2 and TRBJ1-1; 9 nucleotides align to TRBD1. Looked up from germline, CDR1 is SNHLY and CDR2 is FYNNEI. Trimming took 8 bases from V and 1 from J; bases not matched to a gene: 8. The CDR3 is 15 residues long. CDR3 bases: TGTGCCAGCCGTAAGGGACAGGGCAAGAACACTGAAGCTTTCTTT. Protein: CASRKGQGKNTEAFF.

This clone was seen a handful of times. This chain links TRBV4-1 with TRBJ2-7; TRBD2 might be the D (5 bases). Germline V lookup: CDR1 MGHRA, CDR2 YSYEKL. CDR3 size: 15 residues. The V end lost 4 bases, the J end lost 5 bases, and 18 bases lay between the germline ends. In DNA, the CDR3 is TGCGCCAGCAGCCGGATCGGGAAGGTGGGCGACGAGCAGTACTTC. Residues: CASSRIGKVGDEQYF.

This clone was observed once. The genes are TRBV9 and TRBJ1-1, with 8 positions matching TRBD1. CDR3 size: 16 residues. From germline, CDR1 is SGDLS and CDR2 YYNGEE. V was clipped by 0 bases and J by 1 base; unmatched bases: 5. In DNA, the CDR3 is TGTGCCAGCAGCGTAGGGGTAGGACAGGGGAACACTGAAGCTTTCTTT. The encoded protein is CASSVGVGQGNTEAFF. Using reference TRBV9 and TRBJ1-1 for the parts outside the CDR3, the full variable domain is DSGVTQTPKHLITATGQRVTLRCSPRSGDLSVYWYQQSLDQGLQFLIQYYNGEERAKGNILERFSAQQFPDLHSELNLSSLELGDSALYFCASSVGVGQGNTEAFFGQGTRLTVV.

The chain uses TRBV6-1 and TRBJ2-7; D possibly corresponds to TRBD1 (6 bases). Germline CDR1 and CDR2: MNHNS and SASEGT. The CDR3 spans 14 residues. The ends were cut back, 2 bases at V and 9 bases at J, with 17 bases in the middle. CDR3 DNA sequence: TGTGCCAGCAGTGAATTCGGGCAGGGGAGTTGGCAGTACTTC. Translation: CASSEFGQGSWQYF.

This chain uses TRBV15 with TRBJ2-1; TRBD1 might be the D (5 bases). The CDR3 extends over 14 amino acids. Germline V gives CDR1 LNHNV, CDR2 YYDKDF (reference sequence). V was cut by 1 base and J by 4 bases, with 8 bases left in between. CDR3 sequence (DNA): TGTGCCACCAGCAGAGTAGGGGTGTACAATGAGCAGTTCTTC. This translates into CATSRVGVYNEQFF.

The chain carries TRBV19 and TRBJ1-2, with no clear D. The V end lost 2 bases, the J end lost 2 bases, and 12 bases lay between the germline ends. The length of the CDR3 is 15 residues. The germline CDR1 and CDR2 sequences are LNHDA and SQIVND (reference sequence). In nucleotides, the CDR3 is TGTGCCAGTAGTATATCTCGGGGAATAAACTATGGCTACACCTTC. Encoded protein: CASSISRGINYGYTF.

The chain couples TRBV29-1 to TRBJ2-5; TRBD1 agrees at 10 bases. The CDR3 is made up of 12 amino acids. Trimming took 6 bases from V and 5 from J; bases not matched to a gene: 3. Germline lookup yields CDR1 SQVTM and CDR2 ANQGSEA. CDR3 in amino acids: CSVLGQGETQYF. CDR3 DNA: TGCAGCGTCCTGGGACAGGGGGAGACCCAGTACTTC.

This sequence joins TRBV5-6 and TRBJ1-2, with D hard to call. With 2 bases removed from V and 6 bases from J, the gap between germline ends came to 11 bases. The germline gives CDR1 SGHDT, CDR2 YYEEEE. This CDR3 region has 13 residues. The CDR3 DNA reads TGTGCCAGCAGCTTCGTCTCAGGCGATGGCTACACCTTC. This sequence encodes CASSFVSGDGYTF.